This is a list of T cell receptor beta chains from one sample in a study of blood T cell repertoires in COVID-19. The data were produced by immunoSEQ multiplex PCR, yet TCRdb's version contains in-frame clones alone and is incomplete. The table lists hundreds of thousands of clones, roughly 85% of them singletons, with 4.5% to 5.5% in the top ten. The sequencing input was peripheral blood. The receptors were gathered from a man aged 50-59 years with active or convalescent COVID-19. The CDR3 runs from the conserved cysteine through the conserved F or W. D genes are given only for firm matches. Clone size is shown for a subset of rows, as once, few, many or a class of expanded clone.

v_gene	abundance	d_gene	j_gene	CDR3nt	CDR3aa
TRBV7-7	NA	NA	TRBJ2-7	TGTGCTAGCAGCTTAGCCGCTGGCAGCTCCTACGAGCAGTACTTC	CASSLAAGSSYEQYF
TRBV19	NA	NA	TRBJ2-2	TGTGCCAGTAGTGTCGACATATCGAACACCGGGGAGCTGTTTTTT	CASSVDISNTGELFF
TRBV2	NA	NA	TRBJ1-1	TGTGCCAGCAGTGTCTACTACAGGGATACTGAAGCTTTCTTT	CASSVYYRDTEAFF
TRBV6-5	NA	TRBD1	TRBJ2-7	TGTGCCAGCAGTTACAATGGGGACAGCGCCTACGAGCAGTACTTC	CASSYNGDSAYEQYF
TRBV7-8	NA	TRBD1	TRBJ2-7	TGTGCCAGCAGTAGACAGGGGAGGTCCTACGAGCAGTACTTC	CASSRQGRSYEQYF
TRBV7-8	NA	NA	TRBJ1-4	TGTGCCAGCAGTCACAGGGTAACTAATGAAAAACTGTTTTTT	CASSHRVTNEKLFF
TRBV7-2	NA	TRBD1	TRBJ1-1	TGTGCCAGCAGCTTAAAGGGGACAGGGGACACTGAAGCTTTCTTT	CASSLKGTGDTEAFF
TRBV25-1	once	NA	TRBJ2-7	TGTGCCAGCAGTTCCTTTTACGAGCAGTACTTC	CASSSFYEQYF
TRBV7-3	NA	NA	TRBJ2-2	TGTGCCAGCAGCTTACAGGGGAGAGAGCTGTTTTTT	CASSLQGRELFF
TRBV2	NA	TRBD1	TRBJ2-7	TGTGCCAGCAGTGAATGGGGACAGGGGGTCCACGAGCAGTACTTC	CASSEWGQGVHEQYF
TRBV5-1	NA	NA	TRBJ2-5	TGCGCCAGCAGCTTGGAAGCGGAGCAGACCCAGTACTTC	CASSLEAEQTQYF